The 30 T cell receptor beta chains presented below share a single source sample, sequenced in a study of OX40 agonist ivuxolimab in advanced cancers. TCRdb's table, derived via immunoSEQ multiplex PCR, lists solely in-frame clones and lacks some. Seen here are tens of thousands of clones, over 70% observed once, and the top ten hold over 4%. The source was CD4+ or CD8+ T cells sorted from blood, collected in a trial of the OX40 agonist ivuxolimab. All receptors derive from an adult with an advanced solid tumor such as melanoma, head and neck, liver or kidney cancer.

The V call is TRBV28, the J call TRBJ2-7; 9 nucleotides align to TRBD1. The CDR3 length is 15 residues. The germline V gene has CDR1 MDHEN and CDR2 SYDVKM. Germline trimming cut 6 bases from V and 5 bases from J; bases unmatched to any gene: 11. The CDR3 here is CASSSAGTGIDEQYF. The CDR3, as DNA: TGTGCCAGCAGCTCCGCCGGGACAGGGATCGACGAGCAGTACTTC. Full variable domain (missing parts from reference TRBV28 and TRBJ2-7): DVKVTQSSRYLVKRTGEKVFLECVQDMDHENMFWYRQDPGLGLRLIYFSYDVKMKEKGDIPEGYSVSREKKERFSLILESASTNQTSMYLCASSSAGTGIDEQYFGPGTRLTVT.

The chain carries TRBV2 and TRBJ1-2; TRBD1 aligns across 9 bases. This CDR3 comprises 17 residues. Germline CDR1 is SNHLY and CDR2 is FYNNEI. V shed 2 bases and J 4 bases; nucleotides not matched to a gene: 11. The CDR3 bases are TGTGCCAGCAGTGAACGCGACAGGGGGAACGGGGGCTATGGCTACACCTTC. Protein: CASSERDRGNGGYGYTF. Supplemented by reference TRBV2 and TRBJ1-2, the full variable domain reads EPEVTQTPSHQVTQMGQEVILRCVPISNHLYFYWYRQILGQKVEFLVSFYNNEISEKSEIFDDQFSVERPDGSNFTLKIRSTKLEDSAMYFCASSERDRGNGGYGYTFGSGTRLTVV.

This clone was counted a single time. The chain is built from TRBV5-4 and TRBJ2-7; D ambiguous. The germline V gene has CDR1 SGHNT and CDR2 YYREEE (reference sequence). The CDR3 loop spans 14 amino acids. Trimming took off 1 base at V and 6 bases at J, with 14 bases between the two ends. The CDR3 sequence is CASSLSSLVSEQYF. The CDR3 bases are TGTGCCAGCAGCTTGTCCTCCCTGGTGAGCGAGCAGTACTTC.

The chain combines TRBV6-1 with TRBJ2-1, with D perhaps matching TRBD2 (6 bases). The CDR3 consists of 15 residues. CDR1 is MNHNS and CDR2 is SASEGT in the germline V gene. Trimming pared 3 bases from V and 6 bases from J, leaving 15 bases between. For the CDR3, the DNA is TGTGCCAGCAGTGAGGGATCGGCGGGGCGCAATGAGCAGTTCTTC. Translated: CASSEGSAGRNEQFF.

V gene TRBV29-1 combines with J gene TRBJ1-1; the match to TRBD1 covers 8 bases. V was clipped by 4 bases and J by 2 bases; unmatched bases: 3. CDR3 length: 13 amino acids. Germline V gives CDR1 SQVTM, CDR2 ANQGSEA. The DNA for the CDR3 is TGCAGCGTTGGCAGGGGGCAAAACACTGAAGCTTTCTTT. It specifies CSVGRGQNTEAFF.

The chain is built from TRBV6-5 and TRBJ2-5; D call uncertain. The CDR3 sequence is 13 residues long. Germline V gives CDR1 MNHEY, CDR2 SVGAGI. V lost 1 base and J lost 5, with 8 bases in between. The CDR3 loop reads CASSYFRGETQYF. The CDR3 DNA sequence: TGTGCCAGCAGTTACTTTCGTGGGGAGACCCAGTACTTC.

This chain connects TRBV7-6 to TRBJ1-6; D gene uncertain. This CDR3 has 13 residues. The germline CDR1 and CDR2 sequences are SGHVS and FNYEAQ. The germline V and J ends were trimmed by 5 bases and 0 bases, with 2 bases remaining between them. CDR3 amino acids: CASSASYNSPLHF. CDR3 DNA: TGTGCCAGCAGCGCCTCCTATAATTCACCCCTCCACTTT.

The J gene is TRBJ2-1, the V gene TRBV11-2; D is undetermined. V lost 5 bases and J 9 bases, leaving 14 bases between the germline ends. CDR1 SGHAT and CDR2 FQNNGV come from the germline V gene. The CDR3 loop spans 13 amino acids. The CDR3 nucleotides read TGTGCCAGCAGCAATTCAGCGAAGAGTGAGCAGTTCTTC. Translating gives CASSNSAKSEQFF. Variable domain in full (rest from reference TRBV11-2 and TRBJ2-1): EAGVAQSPRYKIIEKRQSVAFWCNPISGHATLYWYQQILGQGPKLLIQFQNNGVVDDSQLPKDRFSAERLKGVDSTLKIQPAKLEDSAVYLCASSNSAKSEQFFGPGTRLTVL.

The chain is built from TRBV6-5 and TRBJ2-7; D not resolved. CDR1 is MNHEY and CDR2 is SVGAGI in the germline V gene. Trimming took off 0 bases at V and 7 bases at J, with 13 bases between the two ends. CDR3 length equals 14 residues. DNA of the CDR3: TGTGCCAGCAGTTACTCGAGCTTCATCGGGGAGCAGTACTTC. It specifies CASSYSSFIGEQYF.

The sample holds a few counts of this clone. V and J are TRBV18 and TRBJ2-1; D is possibly TRBD2 (5 bases). The germline V gene encodes CDR1 KGHSH and CDR2 LQKENI. Trimming left V 0 bases short and J 12 bases short, with 9 bases between. This CDR3 is built from 12 residues. The CDR3 region has the DNA TGTGCCAGCTCACCACCAACGGGGAGGCAGTTCTTC. Translating gives CASSPPTGRQFF.

The chain combines TRBV5-6 with TRBJ2-7; D is uncertain. The germline CDR1 and CDR2 sequences are SGHDT and YYEEEE. This CDR3 comprises 12 residues. Between the trimmed V and J ends, which lost 1 base and 4 bases, there was a span of 6 bases. DNA of the CDR3: TGTGCCAGCAGCTTGAACTGGTACGAGCAGTACTTC. This encodes CASSLNWYEQYF.

This clone was recorded only once. This sequence joins TRBV5-1 and TRBJ2-1; 11 bases are shared with TRBD2. J gave up 7 bases and V 4 bases, and 13 bases lay outside the gene matches. This CDR3 comprises 17 residues. Germline V gives CDR1 SGHRS, CDR2 YFSETQ. The CDR3 is CASSPEGSGGAMNEQFF. As DNA, the CDR3 is TGCGCCAGCAGCCCCGAGGGTAGCGGGGGGGCCATGAATGAGCAGTTCTTC.

The rearrangement joins TRBV4-3 to TRBJ1-4, with a possible D match to TRBD1 (5 bases). The CDR3 sequence is 16 residues long. V was pared by 4 bases and J by 3 bases, with 15 bases between. Germline values: CDR1 LGHNA, CDR2 YSLEER. CDR3 nucleotides: TGCGCCAGCAGCCCACTCGGAAGGGGAGCTAATGAAAAACTGTTTTTT. Its translation is CASSPLGRGANEKLFF.

In nucleotides, the CDR3 is TGTGCCAGCACTACAACAGGGGCGCCCCATGAAAAACTGTTTTTT. Translation gives CASTTTGAPHEKLFF. The chain combines TRBV27 with TRBJ1-4, with TRBD1 identical over 7 bases. The J segment lost 6 bases and the V segment lost 7 bases, leaving 11 bases of the junction unmatched. Germline V gives CDR1 MNHEY, CDR2 SMNVEV (reference sequence). The length of the CDR3 is 15 residues.

The rearrangement uses TRBV7-9 and TRBJ1-3; D uncertain. Germline-derived CDR1 and CDR2 are SEHNR and FQNEAQ (reference sequence). V shed 3 bases and J shed 4 bases, with 4 bases lying between them. The CDR3 extends over 12 amino acids. CDR3 loop: CASSFVGNTIYF. In DNA form, the CDR3 reads TGTGCCAGCAGCTTCGTAGGAAACACCATATATTTT.

The gene calls are TRBV29-1 and TRBJ1-1; 7 nucleotides agree with TRBD1. CDR1 and CDR2 from the germline V gene are SQVTM and ANQGSEA. V lost 6 bases to trimming and J lost 6 bases; unmatched junction nucleotides: 7. The CDR3 loop spans 12 amino acids. The CDR3, as DNA: TGCAGCGTCCGGACAGGACTTCCTGAAGCTTTCTTT. Translation: CSVRTGLPEAFF.

The genes are TRBV5-1 and TRBJ1-2; 9 bases line up with TRBD1. V lost 4 bases to trimming and J lost 5 bases; unmatched junction nucleotides: 6. This CDR3 is 14 amino acids long. The V gene's germline CDR1 is SGHRS and CDR2 YFSETQ. DNA for the CDR3: TGCGCCAGCAGCGAAACCGGGACAGGGTATGGCTACACCTTC. Amino acids: CASSETGTGYGYTF.

The CDR3 DNA sequence: TGTGCCACCAGCAGAGATTCGGGACAGAACACCGGGGAGCTGTTTTTT. Protein: CATSRDSGQNTGELFF. The chain links TRBV15 to TRBJ2-2; tentatively, D is TRBD1 (6 bases). CDR3 size: 16 residues. V lost 0 bases to trimming and J lost 1 base, with 9 bases between them. The germline CDR1 and CDR2 sequences are LNHNV and YYDKDF (reference sequence).

The chain has TRBV6-6 and TRBJ1-1; D is unresolved. Trimming cost V 4 bases and J 3 bases, with 15 bases left between them. In germline, CDR1 is MNHNY, CDR2 SVGAGI (reference sequence). This CDR3 is built from 15 residues. The CDR3 DNA follows: TGTGCCAGCAGTTGGGCGAGGGTGGGCGACACTGAAGCTTTCTTT. It yields the protein CASSWARVGDTEAFF.

The chain uses TRBV7-2 and TRBJ1-2; no firm D call. The V and J ends lost 1 base and 1 base respectively, with 13 bases between them. Germline CDR1 is SGHTA and CDR2 is FQGNSA. The CDR3 length is 16 residues. The CDR3 reads CASSLVPDLRNYGYTF. CDR3 nucleotides: TGTGCCAGCAGCTTAGTGCCCGATCTCCGTAACTATGGCTACACCTTC.

The table lists this clone with a few counts. V and J are TRBV14 and TRBJ2-4, with 11 positions matching TRBD2. The V gene end was trimmed by 3 bases and the J gene end by 0 bases; junction bases not matched to a gene: 4. The CDR3 has 17 amino acids. Germline V gives CDR1 SGHDN, CDR2 FVKESK. The CDR3 DNA reads TGTGCCAGCAGCCAGACTAGCGGGACACTAGCCAAAAACATTCAGTACTTC. It yields the protein CASSQTSGTLAKNIQYF.

Only one count was recorded for this clone. The chain combines TRBV29-1 with TRBJ1-4; a weak D match, TRBD1 (5 bases). The CDR3 runs to 16 residues. V was cut by 0 bases and J by 4 bases, with 15 bases left in between. The germline gives CDR1 SQVTM, CDR2 ANQGSEA. The CDR3 here is CSVEDRGDPGNEKLFF. The CDR3 DNA reads as TGCAGCGTTGAAGATCGGGGGGACCCGGGTAATGAAAAACTGTTTTTT. Full variable domain (outside the CDR3, taken from reference TRBV29-1 and TRBJ1-4): SAVISQKPSRDICQRGTSLTIQCQVDSQVTMMFWYRQQPGQSLTLIATANQGSEATYESGFVIDKFPISRPNLTFSTLTVSNMSPEDSSIYLCSVEDRGDPGNEKLFFGSGTQLSVL.

The V and J genes are TRBV5-4 and TRBJ2-3; D possibly corresponds to TRBD1 (6 bases). Between the trimmed V and J ends, which lost 3 bases and 1 base, there was a span of 9 bases. CDR3 size: 14 residues. Germline V gives CDR1 SGHNT, CDR2 YYREEE (reference sequence). CDR3 sequence (DNA): TGTGCCAGCAGCTCAAGACAGGGCACAGATACGCAGTATTTT. Protein sequence: CASSSRQGTDTQYF.

This clone was found once. The chain employs TRBV6-1 and TRBJ2-7, with D perhaps being TRBD1 or TRBD2 (5 bases each). The length of the CDR3 is 15 residues. Germline V lookup: CDR1 MNHNS, CDR2 SASEGT. V lost 7 bases to trimming and J lost 1 base, with 17 bases between them. This chain's CDR3 is CASIRRGDSSYEQYF. In nucleotides, the CDR3 is TGTGCCAGCATCCGGCGAGGGGATTCATCCTACGAGCAGTACTTC.

This clone was seen more than once but under ten times. The rearrangement links TRBV11-2 to TRBJ1-6; TRBD1 agrees at 7 bases. CDR3 length: 15 residues. J was trimmed by 10 bases and V by 5 bases; bases with no gene match: 11. Germline assignment: CDR1 SGHAT and CDR2 FQNNGV. Here the CDR3 reads CASSTLQGLGSPLHF. The CDR3 DNA sequence: TGTGCCAGCAGCACATTACAGGGGCTTGGGTCACCCCTCCACTTT.

The chain uses TRBV7-3 and TRBJ2-2; D possibly corresponds to TRBD1 (6 bases). V was shortened by 1 base and J by 6 bases, with 12 bases between the two germline ends. The germline gives CDR1 SGHTA, CDR2 FQGTGA. There are 15 residues in the CDR3. The CDR3: CASSLNTGLAGELFF. DNA for the CDR3: TGTGCCAGCAGCTTAAATACAGGGTTGGCCGGGGAGCTGTTTTTT.

In its sample, this clone was seen many times. This chain uses TRBV4-2 with TRBJ2-2, with 9 positions matching TRBD2. Per the germline V gene, CDR1 is LGHNA and CDR2 is YNFKEQ. With V trimmed by 0 bases and J by 5 bases, 4 bases remained unmatched. The CDR3 runs 16 residues. CDR3 protein: CASSQDSGGNTGELFF. Here the CDR3 DNA reads TGTGCCAGCAGCCAAGATAGCGGGGGAAATACCGGGGAGCTGTTTTTT.

The chain is built from TRBV5-6 and TRBJ1-6; D is uncertain. The CDR3 sequence is 12 residues long. Deletions cut 1 base from V and 4 bases from J, with 0 bases between. Germline CDR1 reads SGHDT; CDR2 reads YYEEEE. CDR3 protein: CASSLYNSPLHF. The CDR3 region has the DNA TGTGCCAGCAGCTTGTATAATTCACCCCTCCACTTT.

This chain links TRBV13 with TRBJ1-1, with D perhaps TRBD1 (6 bases). CDR3 length: 14 residues. Per germline, CDR1 PRHDT and CDR2 FYEKMQ (reference sequence). Trimming took 4 bases from V and 2 from J, leaving 11 bases between them. The CDR3 region has the DNA TGTGCCAGCAGCTCCCGGACAGAAAACACTGAAGCTTTCTTT. This translates into CASSSRTENTEAFF.

The rearrangement uses TRBV11-3 and TRBJ2-5; D is undetermined. The J call may be in error: the DNA end matches TRBJ2-7 better. This CDR3 region has 14 residues. CDR1 and CDR2 from the germline V gene are SGHNT and YENEEA. CDR3 bases: TGTGCCAGCAGCTTAGATAGGTTACTCTACGAGCAGTACTTC. It specifies CASSLDRLLYEQYF.